These 26 T cell receptor beta chains originate from one sample sequenced in a study of T cells in localized non-small cell lung cancer. The table came from immunoSEQ multiplex PCR; TCRdb's copy has only in-frame clones and leaves some out. This table holds tens of thousands of clones, about 83% found once. Source: PBMCs, taken before any cancer treatment. The receptors derive from a man aged 40 to 69 with stage II lung adenocarcinoma.

The chain is built from TRBV28 and TRBJ1-6, with 7 bases fitting TRBD1. Losses at the gene ends were 5 bases for V and 5 bases for J; bases not matched to a gene: 0. Germline assignment: CDR1 MDHEN and CDR2 SYDVKM. The CDR3 totals 13 residues. Here the CDR3 reads CASSGQDNSPLHF. For the CDR3, the DNA is TGTGCCAGCAGTGGACAGGATAATTCACCCCTCCACTTT.

CDR3 residues: CAWQGAEKLFF. The CDR3 DNA is TGTGCCTGGCAGGGGGCGGAAAAACTGTTTTTT. The chain links TRBV30 to TRBJ1-4, with 8 bases that match TRBD1. Germline CDR1 is GTSNPN and CDR2 is SVGIG (reference sequence). This CDR3 has 11 residues. V trimming: 5 bases; J trimming: 8 bases; junction bases outside the gene matches: 1.

This chain joins TRBV5-5 and TRBJ2-7, with 9 nucleotides matching TRBD1. The CDR3 spans 14 residues. After removal of 5 bases from V and 4 bases from J, the junction contained 7 bases not matched to a gene. CDR1 is SGHKS and CDR2 is YYEKEE in the germline V gene (reference sequence). The CDR3 sequence: CASRNTGGSYEQYF. The CDR3 region has the DNA TGTGCCAGCAGGAACACAGGGGGCTCATACGAGCAGTACTTC.

This chain connects TRBV6-1 to TRBJ2-5; 10 bases line up with TRBD2. The CDR3 runs 15 residues. The germline CDR1 and CDR2 sequences are MNHNS and SASEGT. V gave up 7 bases and J gave up 4 bases; unmatched junction bases: 9. The CDR3, as DNA: TGTGCCAGCAATGGAGCGGGGGGGCCCGGAGAGACCCAGTACTTC. Protein product: CASNGAGGPGETQYF.

The chain carries TRBV6-1 and TRBJ2-5, with a tentative D call TRBD2 (6 bases). CDR1 is MNHNS, CDR2 SASEGT, per germline. The CDR3 sequence is 15 residues long. Trimming took off 9 bases at V and 2 bases at J, with 19 bases between the two ends. This CDR3 reads CASQRTSGPQETQYF. The CDR3 DNA follows: TGTGCCAGTCAAAGGACGAGCGGGCCTCAAGAGACCCAGTACTTC.

The V call is TRBV18, the J call TRBJ1-1; weak D call: TRBD1 (6 bases). The CDR3 totals 12 residues. V lost 1 base, J lost 7 bases, and 7 bases lay in between. Germline values: CDR1 KGHSH, CDR2 LQKENI. CDR3 bases: TGTGCCAGCTCACCACGGACAGTTGAAGCTTTCTTT. This encodes CASSPRTVEAFF. The entire variable domain, with the rest obtained from reference TRBV18 and TRBJ1-1, is as follows: NAGVMQNPRHLVRRRGQEARLRCSPMKGHSHVYWYRQLPEEGLKFMVYLQKENIIDESGMPKERFSAEFPKEGPSILRIQQVVRGDSAAYFCASSPRTVEAFFGQGTRLTVV.

This clone was seen only a few times. The gene calls are TRBV11-1 and TRBJ1-1; no clear D. V was cut by 5 bases and J by 0 bases, with 16 bases left in between. This CDR3 has 16 amino acids. The germline gives CDR1 SGHAT, CDR2 FQDESV (reference sequence). The CDR3 DNA reads TGTGCCAGCAGCCCAGGAGGATCGGGAATGAACACTGAAGCTTTCTTT. Protein sequence: CASSPGGSGMNTEAFF.

The chain joins TRBV15 to TRBJ1-3, with D perhaps TRBD1 (6 bases). This CDR3 region has 13 residues. Deletions cut 5 bases from V and 2 bases from J, with 7 bases between. The V gene's germline CDR1 is LNHNV and CDR2 YYDKDF (reference sequence). The DNA for the CDR3 is TGTGCCACCAGCGGGGACACTGGAAACACCATATATTTT. Protein: CATSGDTGNTIYF.

V is TRBV30 and J is TRBJ2-1, with D perhaps TRBD1 (5 bases). CDR3 length: 13 amino acids. V lost 0 bases and J 10 bases, leaving 13 bases between the germline ends. The germline V gene has CDR1 GTSNPN and CDR2 SVGIG (reference sequence). CDR3 in amino acids: CAWSVGVGGEQFF. For the CDR3, the DNA is TGTGCCTGGAGTGTAGGGGTGGGTGGAGAGCAGTTCTTC.

This chain uses TRBV7-3 with TRBJ2-5, with 8 nucleotides matching TRBD2. The J segment lost 5 bases and the V segment lost 5 bases, leaving 10 bases of the junction unmatched. The germline V gene has CDR1 SGHTA and CDR2 FQGTGA. The CDR3 consists of 15 residues. In DNA form, the CDR3 reads TGTGCCAGCAGCCTATCGGGACTAGAGAAGGAGACCCAGTACTTC. Translated, it gives CASSLSGLEKETQYF.

The chain has TRBV2 and TRBJ1-2; no clear D. Per germline, CDR1 SNHLY and CDR2 FYNNEI. V lost 0 bases, J lost 12 bases, and 11 bases lay in between. This CDR3 contains 12 residues. For the CDR3, the DNA is TGTGCCAGCAGTGAAGCGTTTGGGGAGCACACCTTC. Amino acids: CASSEAFGEHTF.

This clone appeared a single time. The chain uses TRBV7-9 and TRBJ1-2, with 8 bases lining up with TRBD1. The germline V gene encodes CDR1 SEHNR and CDR2 FQNEAQ (reference sequence). CDR3 size: 14 residues. V lost 5 bases to trimming and J lost 5 bases; unmatched junction nucleotides: 7. Written as DNA, the CDR3 is TGTGCCAGCAGCCCTGGACAGGGCGTATATGGCTACACCTTC. Translating gives CASSPGQGVYGYTF.

The chain joins TRBV10-2 to TRBJ2-7; 8 positions agree with TRBD1. Germline V gene data show CDR1 as WSHSY and CDR2 as SAAADI. The junction had 4 bases not matched to a gene; V was cut back by 1 base and J by 2 bases. This CDR3 has 15 amino acids. The CDR3 bases are TGCGCCAGCAGTGAGTGGACAGGGCGAGCCTACGAGCAGTACTTC. It translates to CASSEWTGRAYEQYF.

V and J are TRBV7-2 and TRBJ1-2; D gene unclear. The germline V gene has CDR1 SGHTA and CDR2 FQGNSA. This CDR3 is 12 amino acids long. The V gene lost 3 bases and the J gene lost 5 bases, with 7 bases spanning the gap. CDR3: CASSLRRYGYTF. The CDR3 DNA reads TGTGCCAGCAGCTTGCGGCGTTATGGCTACACCTTC. The whole variable domain, remainder taken from reference TRBV7-2 and TRBJ1-2, is GAGVSQSPSNKVTEKGKDVELRCDPISGHTALYWYRQSLGQGLEFLIYFQGNSAPDKSGLPSDRFSAERTGGSVSTLTIQRTQQEDSAVYLCASSLRRYGYTFGSGTRLTVV.

In this sample, this clone turned up a few times. The gene calls are TRBV6-5 and TRBJ2-2, with unresolved D. The V and J ends lost 6 bases and 2 bases respectively, with 10 bases between them. The germline gives CDR1 MNHEY, CDR2 SVGAGI. This CDR3 spans 14 amino acids. CDR3 nucleotide sequence: TGTGCCAGCAGCCGGACCGTTAACACCGGGGAGCTGTTTTTT. It encodes CASSRTVNTGELFF.

In its sample, this clone was seen once. The gene calls are TRBV27 and TRBJ1-1, with D unclear. V dropped 1 base and J dropped 3 bases, with 12 bases sitting between them. Germline CDR1 reads MNHEY; CDR2 reads SMNVEV (reference sequence). CDR3 length: 15 amino acids. The CDR3 coding sequence is TGTGCCAGCAGTTTATTATATGGGCGCGACACTGAAGCTTTCTTT. Its translation is CASSLLYGRDTEAFF.

The chain is built from TRBV10-1 and TRBJ2-5; D perhaps matches TRBD2 (5 bases). This CDR3 has 15 amino acids. V lost 2 bases, J lost 7 bases, and 17 bases lay in between. Looked up from germline, CDR1 is WNHNN and CDR2 is SYGVQD (reference sequence). CDR3 bases: TGCGCCAGCAGTGAGAGGTTCCGGCCTCGGGGGACCCAGTACTTC. This encodes CASSERFRPRGTQYF.

The gene calls are TRBV6-5 and TRBJ2-7; D unresolved. V was pared by 3 bases and J by 1 base, with 7 bases between. This CDR3 comprises 13 residues. The V gene's germline CDR1 is MNHEY and CDR2 SVGAGI. In DNA form, the CDR3 reads TGTGCCAGCAGTTATGGCCTTTCCTACGAGCAGTACTTC. Amino acids: CASSYGLSYEQYF.

The chain uses TRBV2 and TRBJ2-3; possible D gene TRBD2, 5 bases. This CDR3 is 13 amino acids long. Deletions cut 10 bases from V and 3 bases from J, with 14 bases between. Germline V CDR1 and CDR2: SNHLY, FYNNEI. The CDR3 nucleotides are TGTGCCATTCTGGAGGACTGGACAGATACGCAGTATTTT. This translates into CAILEDWTDTQYF.

J is TRBJ2-5 and V is TRBV30, with D perhaps TRBD1 (6 bases). Trimming took off 2 bases at V and 8 bases at J, with 15 bases between the two ends. The germline V gene has CDR1 GTSNPN and CDR2 SVGIG (reference sequence). CDR3 length equals 13 residues. CDR3 residues: CAWSSTGWDTQYF. The CDR3 region has the DNA TGTGCCTGGAGTAGTACAGGGTGGGATACCCAGTACTTC.

This clone was counted a few times. J is TRBJ2-5 and V is TRBV7-8; D call uncertain. Trimming took 5 bases from V and 4 from J, leaving 8 bases between them. The CDR3 is 12 amino acids. CDR1 is SGHVS and CDR2 is FQNEAQ in the germline V gene. The chain's CDR3 is CASSALGETQYF. The DNA for the CDR3 is TGTGCCAGCAGCGCGTTGGGAGAGACCCAGTACTTC. Based on the CDR3 plus reference TRBV7-8 and TRBJ2-5, the full variable domain is GAGVSQSPRYKVAKRGQDVALRCDPISGHVSLFWYQQALGQGPEFLTYFQNEAQLDKSGLPSDRFFAERPEGSVSTLKIQRTQQEDSAVYLCASSALGETQYFGPGTRLLVL.

This chain joins TRBV20-1 and TRBJ2-7, with D unclear. CDR1 and CDR2 from the germline V gene are DFQATT and SNEGSKA (reference sequence). Trimming cost V 4 bases and J 2 bases, with 6 bases left between them. CDR3 length: 11 residues. In DNA, the CDR3 is TGCAGTGCTACCCACGCCTACGAGCAGTACTTC. It is translated as CSATHAYEQYF.

This clone was recorded once. The gene calls are TRBV27 and TRBJ1-1; no firm D call. There are 15 residues in the CDR3. The V and J ends lost 5 bases and 1 base respectively, with 14 bases between them. Germline CDR1 and CDR2: MNHEY and SMNVEV (reference sequence). CDR3 amino acids: CASSPNPIQNTEAFF. The CDR3 nucleotides read TGTGCCAGCAGTCCGAACCCTATCCAGAACACTGAAGCTTTCTTT.

The rearrangement joins TRBV11-2 to TRBJ2-7, with D tentatively TRBD2 (6 bases). Per germline, CDR1 SGHAT and CDR2 FQNNGV. V was shortened by 1 base and J by 2 bases, with 15 bases between the two germline ends. CDR3 length: 16 residues. The CDR3, as DNA: TGTGCCAGCAGCTTAGTCTCCGGGACTGGCCCCTACGAGCAGTACTTC. Protein product: CASSLVSGTGPYEQYF.

This chain uses TRBV18 with TRBJ2-1, with TRBD2 matching 13 bases. J lost 7 bases, V lost 3 bases, and 9 bases had no gene match. Germline CDR1 reads KGHSH; CDR2 reads LQKENI. The CDR3 is 17 residues long. As DNA, the CDR3 is TGTGCCAGCTCACCGATTGCCGGGACTAGCGGGGCGAATGAGCAGTTCTTC. Translating it yields CASSPIAGTSGANEQFF.

The chain employs TRBV7-3 and TRBJ2-2, with D unclear. This CDR3 comprises 10 residues. In germline, CDR1 is SGHTA, CDR2 FQGTGA. Trimming removed 1 base from V and 9 bases from J, with 0 bases in between. CDR3 protein: CASSLRELFF. The CDR3, as DNA: TGTGCCAGCAGCTTAAGGGAGCTGTTTTTT.